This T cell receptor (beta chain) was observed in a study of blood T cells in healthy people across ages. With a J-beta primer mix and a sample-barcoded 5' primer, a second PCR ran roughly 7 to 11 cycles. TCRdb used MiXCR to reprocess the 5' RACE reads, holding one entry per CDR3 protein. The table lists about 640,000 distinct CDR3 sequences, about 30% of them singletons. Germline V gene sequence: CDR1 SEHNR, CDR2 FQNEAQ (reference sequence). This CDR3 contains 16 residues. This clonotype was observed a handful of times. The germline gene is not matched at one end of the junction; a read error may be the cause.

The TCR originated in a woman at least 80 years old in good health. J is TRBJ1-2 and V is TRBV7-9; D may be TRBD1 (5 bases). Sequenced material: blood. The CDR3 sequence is CASSRGLGQVGDGHTF. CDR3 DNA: TGTGCCAGCAGCCGAGGATTAGGTCAGGTGGGGGATGGCCACACCTTC.